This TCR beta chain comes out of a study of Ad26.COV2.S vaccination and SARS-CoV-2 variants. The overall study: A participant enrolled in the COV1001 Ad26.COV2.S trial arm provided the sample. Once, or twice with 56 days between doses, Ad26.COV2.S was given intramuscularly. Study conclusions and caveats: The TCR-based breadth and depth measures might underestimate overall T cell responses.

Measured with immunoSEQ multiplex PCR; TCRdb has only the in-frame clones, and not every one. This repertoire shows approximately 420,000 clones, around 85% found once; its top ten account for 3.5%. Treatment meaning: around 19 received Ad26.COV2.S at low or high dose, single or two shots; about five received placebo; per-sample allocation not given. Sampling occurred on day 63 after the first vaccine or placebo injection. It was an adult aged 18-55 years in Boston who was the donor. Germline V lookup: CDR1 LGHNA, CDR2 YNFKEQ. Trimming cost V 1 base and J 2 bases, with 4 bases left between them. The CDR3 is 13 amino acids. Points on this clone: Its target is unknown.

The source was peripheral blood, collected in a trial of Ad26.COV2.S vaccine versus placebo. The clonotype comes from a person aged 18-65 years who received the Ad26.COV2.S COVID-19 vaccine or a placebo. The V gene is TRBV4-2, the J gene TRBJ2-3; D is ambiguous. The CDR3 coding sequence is TGTGCCAGCAGCCAAGCCTTCACAGATACGCAGTATTTT. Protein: CASSQAFTDTQYF.